This entry lists 4 T cell receptor beta chains sequenced from one sample in a study of shared clonotypes between healthy human individuals. This table comes from immunoSEQ multiplex PCR, and its TCRdb copy is limited to in-frame clones, with some not included. In the table there are about 560,000 clones, around 76% of which are singletons. The sequenced material came from PBMCs. The receptors were gathered from a woman between 35 and 50 years old in good health. Some clones in this sample may be carry-over from other donors' samples.

This clone has more than one count but fewer than ten. The chain uses TRBV28 and TRBJ2-7; D might be TRBD2 (7 bases). This CDR3 comprises 13 residues. Germline V lookup: CDR1 MDHEN, CDR2 SYDVKM. The V end was cut by 10 bases, the J end by 0 bases, with 13 bases between. The DNA for the CDR3 is TGTGCCACCACCCGGGGGGCCTCCTACGAGCAGTACTTC. Translated, it gives CATTRGASYEQYF.

This sequence joins TRBV29-1 and TRBJ2-2; 8 bases are shared with TRBD1. The CDR3 has 14 amino acids. Looked up from germline, CDR1 is SQVTM and CDR2 is ANQGSEA. V trimming: 2 bases; J trimming: 6 bases; junction bases outside the gene matches: 5. Here the CDR3 DNA reads TGCAGCGTTGAACCCTGGACAGGGTCCGGGGAGCTGTTTTTT. Amino acids: CSVEPWTGSGELFF.

In its sample, this clone was seen many times. The identical CDR3 is also encoded by other nucleotide sequences in the sample. CDR3 residues: CSVAYTSGWGQGYTF. The CDR3 nucleotides are TGCAGCGTTGCTTATACCTCGGGATGGGGGCAGGGCTACACCTTC. The rearrangement links TRBV29-1 to TRBJ1-2; TRBD1 is a possible D gene (6 bases). With 4 bases removed from V and 8 bases from J, the gap between germline ends came to 23 bases. CDR1 is SQVTM, CDR2 ANQGSEA, per germline. CDR3 size: 15 residues. Full variable domain (remainder filled in from reference TRBV29-1 and TRBJ1-2): SAVISQKPSRDICQRGTSLTIQCQVDSQVTMMFWYRQQPGQSLTLIATANQGSEATYESGFVIDKFPISRPNLTFSTLTVSNMSPEDSSIYLCSVAYTSGWGQGYTFGSGTRLTVV.

The chain joins TRBV19 to TRBJ1-1; D is unclear. Germline CDR1 LNHDA, CDR2 SQIVND (reference sequence). This CDR3 region has 15 residues. Trimming removed 1 base from V and 0 bases from J, with 9 bases in between. In nucleotides, the CDR3 is TGTGCCAGTAGTATAGGACCGGGAGTGAACACTGAAGCTTTCTTT. Translating gives CASSIGPGVNTEAFF.